Each of the 28 T cell receptor beta chains below was sequenced from the same sample in a study of T cell repertoires in cytomegalovirus infection. Antigen specificity for these receptors is unknown. TCRdb reprocessed the reads via MiXCR and lists one record per CDR3 protein. There are under 300,000 distinct CDR3 sequences in the sample; approximately 22% occur only once, and roughly a fifth lies in the top ten. Specimen: cultured PBMCs, collected from culture after CMV antigen stimulation. The receptors were gathered from a human donor in good health (CMV status not recorded). Some clones in this sample may be carry-over from other donors' samples.

J is TRBJ1-5 and V is TRBV28, with TRBD1 matching over 7 bases. The J segment lost 9 bases and the V segment lost 5 bases, leaving 16 bases of the junction unmatched. In germline, CDR1 is MDHEN, CDR2 SYDVKM. The CDR3 totals 16 residues. CDR3 DNA: TGTGCCAGCAGTACCGACAGGGCAGGGAGGGACGGGCCCCAGCATTTT. Amino acids: CASSTDRAGRDGPQHF.

The J gene is TRBJ2-6, the V gene TRBV5-6; tentatively, D is TRBD1 (5 bases). The V end was cut by 4 bases, the J end by 0 bases, with 17 bases between. CDR1 is SGHDT, CDR2 YYEEEE, per germline. The CDR3 extends over 18 amino acids. CDR3 in amino acids: CASSRLSWGPSGANVLTF. CDR3 nucleotides: TGTGCCAGCAGCCGACTTTCTTGGGGCCCCTCTGGGGCCAACGTCCTGACTTTC.

This sequence joins TRBV6-2 or TRBV6-3 and TRBJ1-1; perhaps TRBD1 as D (5 bases). This CDR3 region has 14 residues. The V gene lost 2 bases and the J gene lost 7 bases, with 14 bases spanning the gap. Germline CDR1 reads MNHEY; CDR2 reads SVGEGT. The CDR3 here is CASSYRDRSDEAFF. In nucleotides, the CDR3 is TGTGCCAGCAGTTACCGTGACAGATCTGATGAAGCTTTCTTT.

This clonotype was counted ten times or more. The genes are TRBV7-9 and TRBJ2-1; 7 bases fit TRBD2. This CDR3 has 15 residues. The junction had 6 bases not matched to a gene; V was cut back by 2 bases and J by 5 bases. The germline V gene has CDR1 SEHNR and CDR2 FQNEAQ (reference sequence). The CDR3 reads CASSLWDGGNNEQFF. The CDR3 region has the DNA TGTGCCAGCAGCTTATGGGACGGGGGGAACAATGAGCAGTTCTTC.

The sample holds a few counts of this clonotype. The chain links TRBV7-8 to TRBJ1-5, with 7 nucleotides matching TRBD1. The V and J ends lost 0 bases and 0 bases, in that order; junction bases with no gene match: 11. From germline, CDR1 is SGHVS and CDR2 FQNEAQ. The CDR3 contains 19 residues. In DNA, the CDR3 is TGTGCCAGCAGCTTAGCGAAGGGGGCGGCTCTCTATAGCAATCAGCCCCAGCATTTT. It is translated as CASSLAKGAALYSNQPQHF.

This clonotype came up many times. V usage is TRBV7-6 and J usage is TRBJ2-2; 15 bases align to TRBD2. Germline CDR1 is SGHVS and CDR2 is FNYEAQ. Germline trimming cut 3 bases from V and 6 bases from J; bases unmatched to any gene: 5. CDR3 length equals 17 residues. The CDR3 nucleotides read TGTGCCAGCAGCTTCTCGGGACTAGCGGGAGGCTCCGGGGAGCTGTTTTTT. Encoded protein: CASSFSGLAGGSGELFF. The full variable domain, in which reference TRBV7-6 and TRBJ2-2 provide the parts outside the CDR3, is GAGVSQSPRYKVTKRGQDVALRCDPISGHVSLYWYRQALGQGPEFLTYFNYEAQQDKSGLPNDRFSAERPEGSISTLTIQRTEQRDSAMYRCASSFSGLAGGSGELFFGEGSRLTVL.

The genes are TRBV27 and TRBJ1-1, with D possibly matching TRBD1 (6 bases). In germline, CDR1 is MNHEY, CDR2 SMNVEV (reference sequence). This CDR3 is built from 15 residues. Trimming left V 6 bases short and J 0 bases short, with 14 bases between. In DNA, the CDR3 is TGTGCCAGCAGCTATAACACAGGGCTGAACACTGAAGCTTTCTTT. Translated, it gives CASSYNTGLNTEAFF.

V is TRBV6-2 or TRBV6-3 and J is TRBJ1-5; TRBD1 is a possible D gene (6 bases). There are 14 residues in the CDR3. The V gene's germline CDR1 is MNHEY and CDR2 SVGEGT. V lost 8 bases, J lost 4 bases, and 15 bases lay in between. The CDR3 nucleotides are TGTGCCAGCCGGTGGGAAGGGGGGAATCAGCCCCAGCATTTT. Its translation is CASRWEGGNQPQHF.

This clonotype was counted a few times. The rearrangement joins TRBV7-9 to TRBJ2-7, with a possible D match to TRBD1 (5 bases). The germline CDR1 and CDR2 sequences are SEHNR and FQNEAQ (reference sequence). The CDR3 runs to 15 residues. The V end was cut by 1 base, the J end by 4 bases, with 14 bases between. This CDR3 is CASSLDWGSRYEQYF. For the CDR3, the DNA is TGTGCCAGCAGCTTAGATTGGGGCAGCAGGTACGAGCAGTACTTC.

This clonotype was counted many times. The chain joins TRBV7-3 to TRBJ2-1; D ambiguous. Germline assignment: CDR1 SGHTA and CDR2 FQGTGA. This CDR3 spans 12 amino acids. Trimming took off 5 bases at V and 7 bases at J, with 9 bases between the two ends. The CDR3 DNA follows: TGTGCCAGCAGCCCCTTCGGAAATGAGCAGTTCTTC. This encodes CASSPFGNEQFF.

The chain joins TRBV4-3 to TRBJ1-2; TRBD1 might be the D (6 bases). CDR3 size: 16 residues. Germline CDR1 is LGHNA and CDR2 is YSLEER. Trimming took off 0 bases at V and 4 bases at J, with 15 bases between the two ends. CDR3 nucleotides: TGCGCCAGCAGCCAAGATCGGTCAGGGGTTTCCTATGGCTACACCTTC. It encodes CASSQDRSGVSYGYTF.

The sample holds many counts of this clonotype. The chain combines TRBV28 with TRBJ2-7, with a weak D call TRBD1 (6 bases). Trimming left V 5 bases short and J 1 base short, with 9 bases between. This CDR3 is built from 13 residues. Germline V gene lookup returns CDR1 MDHEN and CDR2 SYDVKM. CDR3 in DNA: TGTGCCAGCAGTCAGGACAGATCCTACGAGCAGTACTTC. It encodes CASSQDRSYEQYF.

A note on this clonotype: This could be a read error, since a much larger clone is one nucleotide away. J is TRBJ1-2 and V is TRBV7-4; D uncertain. Trimming pared 1 base from V and 2 bases from J, leaving 11 bases between. Per germline, CDR1 SGHVT and CDR2 SQSDAQ. This CDR3 spans 15 amino acids. The CDR3 protein is CASSLVSGENYGYTF. DNA of the CDR3: TGTGCCAGCAGCTTAGTTTCTGGAGAAAACTATGGCTACACCTTC.

V usage is TRBV12-5 and J usage is TRBJ1-2; tentative D call: TRBD1 (5 bases). CDR3 length: 13 amino acids. Trimming removed 2 bases from V and 4 bases from J, with 8 bases in between. CDR1 and CDR2 from the germline V gene are LGHNT and FRNRAP. The CDR3 bases are TGTGCTAGTGGTTTGTACCAGGGCTATGGCTACACCTTC. Translation gives CASGLYQGYGYTF.

The CDR3 loop reads CASSLGLAGEFETQYF. DNA for the CDR3: TGTGCCAGCAGCTTAGGGCTAGCGGGCGAATTTGAGACCCAGTACTTC. The J gene is TRBJ2-5, the V gene TRBV7-2; 8 bases align to TRBD2. The trim removed 1 base at V and 5 bases at J, leaving 9 bases unmatched. There are 16 residues in the CDR3. Per germline, CDR1 SGHTA and CDR2 FQGNSA.

This clonotype was seen repeatedly, ten times or more. V gene TRBV11-3 combines with J gene TRBJ1-6; D call uncertain. In germline, CDR1 is SGHNT, CDR2 YENEEA. The germline V and J ends were trimmed by 0 bases and 0 bases, with 12 bases remaining between them. This CDR3 is built from 18 residues. CDR3 in DNA: TGTGCCAGCAGCTTAGATCAAACCGGGAGCTCCTATAATTCACCCCTCCACTTT. This gives the protein CASSLDQTGSSYNSPLHF.

This clonotype was counted at least ten times. The chain links TRBV12-3 or TRBV12-4 to TRBJ2-1, with D tentatively TRBD2 (5 bases). The CDR3 sequence is 15 residues long. Trimming removed 6 bases from V and 8 bases from J, with 20 bases in between. The CDR3 DNA reads TGTGCCAGCAGGCTCAGCGCGGGCGGATTTGATGAGCAGTTCTTC. Its translation is CASRLSAGGFDEQFF.

This chain joins TRBV19 and TRBJ1-5; a weak D match, TRBD1 (5 bases). Germline loops: CDR1 LNHDA, CDR2 SQIVND (reference sequence). The CDR3 runs to 17 residues. Trimming took 6 bases from V and 0 from J, leaving 18 bases between them. CDR3 nucleotide sequence: TGTGCCAGTAGACGAGAGGGGATCCTCTATAGCAATCAGCCCCAGCATTTT. It yields the protein CASRREGILYSNQPQHF.

This clonotype came up a few times. The chain is built from TRBV10-3 and TRBJ2-1; TRBD2 matches at 7 bases. The V gene end was trimmed by 4 bases and the J gene end by 5 bases; junction bases not matched to a gene: 14. The CDR3 loop spans 17 amino acids. Germline V lookup: CDR1 ENHRY, CDR2 SYGVKD. The CDR3 loop is CAISGSRGAGVDNEQFF. Here the CDR3 DNA reads TGTGCCATCAGTGGGTCACGTGGGGCGGGAGTCGACAATGAGCAGTTCTTC.

This clonotype has only a few counts. The chain employs TRBV19 and TRBJ1-5; 12 bases align to TRBD1. Germline lookup yields CDR1 LNHDA and CDR2 SQIVND (reference sequence). The V segment lost 0 bases and the J segment 4 bases; nucleotides outside the gene matches: 7. The CDR3 extends over 18 amino acids. The CDR3 nucleotides read TGTGCCAGTAGTATAGAGGGGACAGGGGGCTTTCGGAATCAGCCCCAGCATTTT. Residues: CASSIEGTGGFRNQPQHF.

The sample holds many counts of this clonotype. The V call is TRBV7-9, the J call TRBJ2-4; D might be TRBD1 (5 bases). Looked up from germline, CDR1 is SEHNR and CDR2 is FQNEAQ (reference sequence). The CDR3 is made up of 14 amino acids. Trimming shortened V by 2 bases and J by 7 bases, and 12 bases separated the two germline ends. The CDR3 nucleotides are TGTGCCAGCAGCTTAAAGTCAGGGATTAACATTCAGTACTTC. This gives the protein CASSLKSGINIQYF.

Here the CDR3 reads CASSYSSTGGLSDEQFF. CDR3 in DNA: TGTGCCAGCAGTTACTCCTCGACAGGGGGACTTTCCGATGAGCAGTTCTTC. The chain links TRBV6-2 or TRBV6-3 to TRBJ2-1; TRBD1 agrees at 9 bases. The length of the CDR3 is 17 residues. V lost 0 bases, J lost 8 bases, and 11 bases stayed unmatched. Germline assignment: CDR1 MNHEY and CDR2 SVGEGT.

This clonotype was seen many times. The chain uses TRBV7-2 and TRBJ1-2; no definite D call. Germline-derived CDR1 and CDR2 are SGHTA and FQGNSA. V lost 6 bases and J 7 bases, leaving 15 bases between the germline ends. The CDR3 is 13 residues long. In nucleotides, the CDR3 is TGTGCCAGCAGGCCTCCTCCCTGGGGTGGCTACACCTTC. Translating gives CASRPPPWGGYTF.

V is TRBV6-1 and J is TRBJ2-7, with D tentatively TRBD1 (5 bases). The V end lost 6 bases, the J end lost 2 bases, and 8 bases lay between the germline ends. This CDR3 contains 12 residues. CDR1 is MNHNS and CDR2 is SASEGT in the germline V gene. The CDR3 sequence: CASSDRTYEQYF. The CDR3, as DNA: TGTGCCAGCAGCGACAGAACCTACGAGCAGTACTTC.

This clonotype has a handful of counts. The chain links TRBV28 to TRBJ2-1; D not resolved. The CDR3 is 17 residues long. Germline V gives CDR1 MDHEN, CDR2 SYDVKM. Deletions cut 6 bases from V and 4 bases from J, with 22 bases between. CDR3 sequence: CASSDQTGSPRYNEQFF. The CDR3 coding sequence is TGTGCCAGCAGCGACCAGACCGGGTCCCCGAGGTACAATGAGCAGTTCTTC.

The chain links TRBV6-5 to TRBJ2-5; no firm D call. V was cut by 0 bases and J by 3 bases, with 14 bases left in between. The CDR3 consists of 16 residues. CDR1 MNHEY and CDR2 SVGAGI come from the germline V gene. CDR3 bases: TGTGCCAGCAGTTACTCGAACGACGGTATTAAAGAGACCCAGTACTTC. Its translation: CASSYSNDGIKETQYF.

CDR3 residues: CATRNLTRDPEAFF. As DNA, the CDR3 is TGTGCCACCCGAAACTTGACCAGGGACCCTGAAGCTTTCTTT. The chain has TRBV5-4 and TRBJ1-1; a possible D gene is TRBD1 (5 bases). Per the germline V gene, CDR1 is SGHNT and CDR2 is YYREEE (reference sequence). V gave up 9 bases and J gave up 6 bases, with 21 bases separating them. This CDR3 is 14 amino acids long.

The table lists this clonotype with many counts. The chain joins TRBV12-3 or TRBV12-4 to TRBJ2-1; D unclear. This CDR3 region has 12 residues. The ends were cut back, 5 bases at V and 8 bases at J, with 10 bases in the middle. The CDR3 loop reads CASSPRRYEQFF. In DNA form, the CDR3 reads TGTGCCAGCAGTCCACGGCGTTATGAGCAGTTCTTC.